This TCR beta chain comes out of a study of molecular identifiers for immune sequencing clone quantification. Germline V gene sequence: CDR1 SGHAT, CDR2 FQNNGV. This CDR3 region has 16 residues. The V and J ends lost 4 bases and 5 bases respectively, with 21 bases between them. Using its own MiXCR run on the PCR reads, TCRdb lists one record per CDR3 protein. The sample shows some 580,000 distinct CDR3 sequences, about 25% of them seen only once. V usage is TRBV11-2 and J usage is TRBJ2-7; D not resolved. The sample comprised naive CD8+ T cells from blood, with Jurkat cell RNA spiked in. Subset here: FACS-sorted CD8+CD4-CCR7+CD45RA+ naive T cells. The receptor was isolated from a human donor in good health. Some libraries in this study had Jurkat cell RNA spiked in. DNA of the CDR3: TGTGCCAGCAGCTCCCAGTGGGGTGTTGATGTCCACGAGCAGTACTTC. This encodes CASSSQWGVDVHEQYF.